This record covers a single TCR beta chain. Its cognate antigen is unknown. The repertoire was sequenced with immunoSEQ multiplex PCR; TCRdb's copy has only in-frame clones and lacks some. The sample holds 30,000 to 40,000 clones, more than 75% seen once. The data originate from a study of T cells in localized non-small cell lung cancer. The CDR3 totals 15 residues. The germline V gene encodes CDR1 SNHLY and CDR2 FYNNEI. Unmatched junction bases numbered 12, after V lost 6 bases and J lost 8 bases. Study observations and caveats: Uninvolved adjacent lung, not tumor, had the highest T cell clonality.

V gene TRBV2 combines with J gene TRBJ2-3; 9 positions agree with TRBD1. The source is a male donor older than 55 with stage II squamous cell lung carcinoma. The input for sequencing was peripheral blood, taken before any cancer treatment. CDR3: CASRDRGSRPGTQYF. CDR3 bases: TGTGCCAGCAGGGACAGGGGCTCCCGTCCAGGTACGCAGTATTTT.